This entry describes one TCR beta chain. The sample is drawn from a study of neoadjuvant nivolumab and ipilimumab in lung cancer. The protocol was immunoSEQ multiplex PCR, while the TCRdb copy is restricted to in-frame clones and leaves out a portion. The sample contains under 15,000 clones, 65% to 75% of which appear only once. Between the trimmed V and J ends, which lost 3 bases and 7 bases, there was a span of 16 bases. CDR3 length equals 14 residues. Germline lookup yields CDR1 KGHSH and CDR2 LQKENI. This rearrangement joins TRBV18 to TRBJ2-7; tentative D call: TRBD1 (6 bases). The clonotype was recovered from an adult with non-small cell lung cancer. The sample consisted of peripheral blood, taken after neoadjuvant nivolumab, alone or with ipilimumab, at or shortly before surgery. CDR3 DNA sequence: TGTGCCAGCTCACCGAACGGACAGACCGGGGAGCAGTACTTC. Translation gives CASSPNGQTGEQYF.